Each of the 29 T cell receptor beta chains below was sequenced from the same sample in a study of tumor-infiltrating lymphocytes in primary liver carcinoma. A primer in the constant region served to generate TCR beta cDNA from 450 to 600 ng of total RNA. Three nested multiplex PCR rounds, a slightly modified ARM-PCR, produced the libraries for TCR beta. The two initial PCR rounds, approximately 10 cycles each, used TRBV1-TRBV30 forward and C-beta reverse primers. TCRdb passed the multiplex PCR reads through MiXCR, listing each CDR3 protein once. The table shows 95,000 to 150,000 distinct CDR3 sequences, with 60% to 70% occurring only once. Starting material for RNA and DNA co-extraction consisted of roughly 19-30 mg of unsorted bulk tissue. The source material was liver tumor tissue from sampling region 1. Documented subset: tumor region T1, superior pole. The receptors come from a woman aged 55-70 years with primary liver carcinoma and hepatitis B virus infection.

Concerning this clonotype: A much larger clone differs by one base, so this may be a read error. J is TRBJ2-7 and V is TRBV12-3 or TRBV12-4; TRBD2 aligns across 7 bases. The CDR3 sequence is 16 residues long. With V trimmed by 9 bases and J by 0 bases, 14 bases remained unmatched. This CDR3 is CARSGTTSLTSYEQYF. CDR3 bases: TGTGCCAGAAGCGGGACTACTAGCCTAACCTCCTACGAGCAGTACTTC.

Note on this clonotype: Likely a read error: the CDR3 ends without its conserved phenylalanine or tryptophan. CDR3 loop: CASSLELAGKETQYI. The CDR3, as DNA: TGTGCCAGCAGCTTGGAGCTAGCGGGAAAAGAGACCCAGTACATC. V gene TRBV11-2 combines with J gene TRBJ2-5, with 9 bases that match TRBD2. CDR3 length: 15 residues. Germline V gene lookup returns CDR1 SGHAT and CDR2 FQNNGV. The trim removed 3 bases at V and 3 bases at J, leaving 5 bases unmatched.

This clonotype has ten or more counts. With a much larger clone just one base away, this may be a read error. The chain couples TRBV11-2 to TRBJ2-1; no reliable D call. CDR1 is SGHAT, CDR2 FQNNGV, per germline. This CDR3 has 14 amino acids. DNA for the CDR3: TGTACCAGCAGCTTATGGACGAACAACAATGAGCAGTTCTTC. Protein sequence: CTSSLWTNNNEQFF.

The chain links TRBV11-3 to TRBJ1-1, with unresolved D. The V gene's germline CDR1 is SGHNT and CDR2 YENEEA. CDR3 length equals 14 residues. Trimming pared 0 bases from V and 6 bases from J, leaving 11 bases between. CDR3 sequence: CASSLDLAEAEAFF. The CDR3 DNA sequence: TGTGCCAGCAGCTTAGATCTCGCGGAGGCTGAAGCTTTCTTT.

This clonotype occurred once. This sequence may be a read error, since a much larger clone differs from it by one base. This chain connects TRBV12-3 or TRBV12-4 to TRBJ2-6, with 8 bases that match TRBD1. This CDR3 spans 17 amino acids. CDR3 loop: CASSSRQGSSGANVLSF. CDR3 sequence (DNA): TGTGCCAGCAGTTCCAGACAGGGGAGCTCTGGGGCCAACGTCCTGAGTTTC.

Concerning this clonotype: One base away lies a much larger clone, so this may be a sequencing read error. V gene TRBV11-3 combines with J gene TRBJ2-3, with a weak D call TRBD2 (5 bases). Germline CDR1 and CDR2: SGHNT and YENEEA. The CDR3 is made up of 17 amino acids. The DNA of the CDR3 is TGTACCAGCAGCTTCGGACTCGGTGGCGGCCTCACAGATACGCAGTATTTT. This translates into CTSSFGLGGGLTDTQYF.

This clonotype occurred a few times. The gene calls are TRBV25-1 and TRBJ2-1; 8 bases fit TRBD2. Trimming cost V 9 bases and J 2 bases; bases outside gene matches: 12. Germline values: CDR1 MGHDK, CDR2 SYGVNS. The CDR3 contains 16 residues. The CDR3 spells CASLPPTSATYNEQFF. The DNA for the CDR3 is TGTGCCAGTTTGCCTCCGACTAGCGCCACCTACAATGAGCAGTTCTTC.

This clonotype was counted ten times or more. The rearrangement links TRBV5-4 to TRBJ2-7; D is possibly TRBD2 (6 bases). The CDR3 loop spans 15 amino acids. The germline CDR1 and CDR2 sequences are SGHNT and YYREEE (reference sequence). V was cut by 0 bases and J by 2 bases, with 12 bases left in between. CDR3 coding DNA: TGTGCCAGCAGCTTGGTGGGAGGACGTGCCTACGAGCAGTACTTC. Residues: CASSLVGGRAYEQYF.

With respect to this clonotype: This sequence may be a read error, since a much larger clone differs from it by one base. This chain connects TRBV12-3 or TRBV12-4 to TRBJ2-2; D is perhaps TRBD1 (5 bases). The CDR3 is made up of 14 amino acids. CDR3 DNA sequence: TGTGCCAGCTGTTTAGTCACAGGCGCCGGGGAGCTGTTTTTT. This encodes CASCLVTGAGELFF.

Of note for this clonotype: This is likely a read error, given that the CDR3 carries no conserved phenylalanine or tryptophan at its end. The rearrangement uses TRBV5-1 and TRBJ2-3; D is unresolved. The ends were cut back, 4 bases at V and 2 bases at J, with 14 bases in the middle. This CDR3 is built from 15 residues. The germline CDR1 and CDR2 sequences are SGHRS and YFSETQ. DNA for the CDR3: TGCGCCAGCAGCCCTCTCCGTGGGGACACAGATACGCAGTATCTT. Protein product: CASSPLRGDTDTQYL.

Comment on this clonotype: Mismatch with germline at one junction end may stem from a read error. CDR3 DNA sequence: TGTGCCAGCAGCCGTCCTCAGATCAGGGAGACCCGGTACTTC. This codes for CASSRPQIRETRYF. The rearrangement joins TRBV11-2 to TRBJ2-5; either TRBD1 or TRBD2 may supply D (5 bases each). The germline V gene encodes CDR1 SGHAT and CDR2 FQNNGV. The CDR3 loop spans 14 amino acids.

On this clonotype: The CDR3 ends on some other residue instead of the conserved phenylalanine or tryptophan, so this is likely a read error. The genes are TRBV11-2 and TRBJ2-5; D is possibly TRBD2 (7 bases). The CDR3 sequence is 17 residues long. The germline V gene has CDR1 SGHAT and CDR2 FQNNGV. CDR3 sequence: CAISPRGQLASLETQYL. CDR3 in DNA: TGTGCCATCAGCCCTAGGGGACAACTAGCGAGCCTAGAGACCCAGTACTTA.

Remarks on this clonotype: At one of its ends the junction is not consistent with the germline gene, which may arise from a read error. CDR3 bases: TGTGTCAGCAGCTCCGAGCGGAGGGGGGGCAACATTCAGTACTTC. Amino acids: CVSSSERRGGNIQYF. The genes are TRBV11-2 and TRBJ2-4; weak D call: TRBD2 (7 bases). CDR3 size: 15 residues. CDR1 and CDR2 from the germline V gene are SGHAT and FQNNGV.

This rearrangement joins TRBV5-1 to TRBJ2-5, with D unresolved. Between the trimmed V and J ends, which lost 1 base and 4 bases, there was a span of 11 bases. Germline values: CDR1 SGHRS, CDR2 YFSETQ. This CDR3 region has 14 residues. The CDR3 DNA sequence: TGCGCCAGCAGCTTGTGGGCACCAGTAGAGACCCAGTACTTC. It encodes CASSLWAPVETQYF.

Note on this clonotype: A read error may account for a junction end that differs from germline. The rearrangement links TRBV11-1 to TRBJ2-7; 8 bases are a match to TRBD1. CDR1 is SGHAT, CDR2 FQDESV, per germline (reference sequence). The CDR3 contains 15 residues. CDR3 coding DNA: TGTGCCAGTAGCCTGGGACAGGCCGAAAGCTGCGGGCAGCACTTC. Translation: CASSLGQAESCGQHF.

As regards this clonotype: The junction differs from germline at one of its ends, possibly a read error. The J gene is TRBJ2-7, the V gene TRBV29-1; D unclear. CDR1 and CDR2 from the germline V gene are SQVTM and ANQGSEA. The CDR3 sequence is 12 residues long. CDR3 residues: CSVWAFPGEQNF. In nucleotides, the CDR3 is TGCAGCGTCTGGGCCTTCCCCGGCGAGCAGAACTTT.

A remark on this clonotype: The final CDR3 position lacks the conserved phenylalanine or tryptophan, pointing to a likely read error. The chain employs TRBV29-1 and TRBJ1-1; D is ambiguous. The CDR3 spans 11 residues. Germline V lookup: CDR1 SQVTM, CDR2 ANQGSEA. The V and J ends lost 6 bases and 8 bases respectively, with 13 bases between them. The DNA for the CDR3 is TGCAGCGTATCACGAGGACTCGAAGCTTTCTAT. This translates into CSVSRGLEAFY.

Turning to this clonotype: Compared with germline, one end of the junction differs, possibly owing to a read error. The chain has TRBV11-2 and TRBJ1-1; D is unclear. The CDR3 has 12 residues. The V gene's germline CDR1 is SGHAT and CDR2 FQNNGV. In nucleotides, the CDR3 is TGTGCCAGCAGCTCTAAACTTGCTGAAGCTTTCTTC. Amino acid sequence: CASSSKLAEAFF.

In the case of this clonotype: One end of the junction is discordant with germline, which a read error may explain. The J gene is TRBJ2-7, the V gene TRBV11-3; D is unresolved. Germline lookup yields CDR1 SGHNT and CDR2 YENEEA. This CDR3 contains 11 residues. CDR3 sequence: CANSYGYEQYF. The CDR3 DNA reads as TGTGCTAACAGCTATGGATACGAGCAATACTTC.

This clonotype was observed at least ten times. J is TRBJ2-1 and V is TRBV29-1, with 11 bases matching TRBD2. The germline V gene has CDR1 SQVTM and CDR2 ANQGSEA. The CDR3 loop spans 19 amino acids. The V segment lost 3 bases and the J segment 6 bases; nucleotides outside the gene matches: 19. For the CDR3, the DNA is TGCAGCGTTGATTCACGGGGCCAAGGGGGGACTAGCGGATCCAATGAGCAGTTCTTC. Protein: CSVDSRGQGGTSGSNEQFF.

Concerning this clonotype itself: This may arise from a read error, as a much more abundant clone is one base away. The CDR3 bases are TGTGCCAGCAGAGCGGGACATTTGGGGTCGGTCTACGAGCAGTACTTC. Protein product: CASRAGHLGSVYEQYF. The chain employs TRBV6-1 and TRBJ2-7; tentative D call: TRBD2 (7 bases). Germline V gene lookup returns CDR1 MNHNS and CDR2 SASEGT. Trimming removed 6 bases from V and 3 bases from J, with 21 bases in between. The CDR3 loop spans 16 amino acids.

As regards this clonotype: Because the CDR3 is missing its conserved closing phenylalanine or tryptophan, this is likely a read error. This chain joins TRBV11-2 and TRBJ2-5; D is perhaps TRBD1 or TRBD2 (5 bases each). Trimming removed 8 bases at V and 4 bases at J, with 20 bases between. The CDR3 covers 15 residues. Germline V lookup: CDR1 SGHAT, CDR2 FQNNGV. Here the CDR3 DNA reads TGTGCCAGCGGCTCCCCCCGCGAGGGGAGAGAGACCCAGTACTTG. Encoded protein: CASGSPREGRETQYL.

As regards this clonotype: A much larger clone sits a single nucleotide away, making a read error possible. V is TRBV6-1 and J is TRBJ2-2, with 10 positions matching TRBD2. The CDR3 sequence is 16 residues long. The V segment lost 3 bases and the J segment 5 bases; nucleotides outside the gene matches: 6. Germline V gene sequence: CDR1 MNHNS, CDR2 SASEGT. The CDR3 bases are TGTGCCAGCAGTGAGATGCTAGCGGGAGCTACCGGGGAGCTGTTTTTT. It yields the protein CASSEMLAGATGELFF.

Remarks on this clonotype: The final CDR3 position lacks the conserved phenylalanine or tryptophan, pointing to a likely read error. The chain recombines TRBV11-2 with TRBJ1-2; D might be TRBD1 (6 bases). The CDR3 contains 15 residues. Germline loops: CDR1 SGHAT, CDR2 FQNNGV. V was trimmed by 0 bases and J by 8 bases, leaving 16 bases between them. This CDR3 is CASSLDPGGRCGYTL. DNA of the CDR3: TGTGCCAGCAGCTTAGACCCCGGGGGGCGATGCGGCTACACCTTA.

Concerning this clonotype: Compared with germline, one end of the junction differs, possibly owing to a read error. The chain links TRBV11-2 to TRBJ1-1; D remains ambiguous. CDR1 and CDR2 (germline): SGHAT, FQNNGV. CDR3 length: 11 residues. DNA for the CDR3: TGTGCCAGCATGGATTGGGGTGAAGCTTTTTTT. As protein: CASMDWGEAFF.

Worth noting for this clonotype: Likely a read error: the CDR3 ends without its conserved phenylalanine or tryptophan. V usage is TRBV6-5 and J usage is TRBJ2-5; D is possibly TRBD1 or TRBD2 (5 bases each). The CDR3 loop spans 15 amino acids. CDR1 is MNHEY and CDR2 is SVGAGI in the germline V gene. This CDR3 is CASSFRDGSQETQYL. Here the CDR3 DNA reads TGTGCCAGTAGTTTCCGGGACGGATCACAAGAGACCCAGTACTTA.

The gene calls are TRBV5-1 and TRBJ2-7; either TRBD1 or TRBD2 may fit D (6 bases each). This CDR3 region has 15 residues. Trimming pared 0 bases from V and 4 bases from J, leaving 14 bases between. Germline CDR1 and CDR2: SGHRS and YFSETQ. CDR3 DNA sequence: TGCGCCAGCAGCTTGGAGGGGGGCTCAGGGTACGAGCAGTACTTC. This gives the protein CASSLEGGSGYEQYF.

This clonotype was seen repeatedly, ten times or more. The chain couples TRBV12-2 to TRBJ1-1. TRBV12-2 is recorded as a pseudogene. This CDR3 is 17 amino acids long. In DNA, the CDR3 is TGTGCAAGTCGCTTAGGTGCGGCAGGGAAGAGGAAAACTGAAGCTTTCTTT. This gives the protein CASRLGAAGKRKTEAFF.

The table lists this clonotype with many counts. The chain carries TRBV6-1 and TRBJ2-7; D uncertain. The CDR3 runs 13 residues. V was trimmed by 4 bases and J by 0 bases, leaving 7 bases between them. Germline CDR1 and CDR2: MNHNS and SASEGT. Here the CDR3 DNA reads TGTGCCAGCAGTGCTGTCTACTCCTACGAGCAGTACTTC. It is translated as CASSAVYSYEQYF.